The rows below give T cell receptor beta chains drawn from one sample of a study of cytomegalovirus exposure and HLA in healthy donors. Generated by immunoSEQ multiplex PCR, the TCRdb table keeps only in-frame clones and is missing some. Of about 68,000 clones listed, roughly 95% are singletons. Sequencing was performed on PBMCs. These receptors were collected from a man aged 18 to 29 in good health and CMV-seronegative. Both conserved end residues are part of each CDR3. The D gene is left open where the match is weak. Expanded clones are given a class, and other clones once, few, many or no size at all.

>13|TRBV6-1|TRBJ2-5|NA|NA
TGTGCCAGCAGTGAACTAGCACAAGAGACCCAGTACTTC
CASSELAQETQYF
>16|TRBV30|TRBJ1-1|NA|NA
TGTGCCTGGAGTTCCCCGTACGGGGGGGGAAGCACTGAAGCTTTCTTT
CAWSSPYGGGSTEAFF
>14|TRBV7-8|TRBJ1-1|NA|NA
TGTGCCAGCAGCTTAGTAACAGCGAACACTGAAGCTTTCTTT
CASSLVTANTEAFF
>16|TRBV2|TRBJ1-6|TRBD1|few
TGTGCCAGCAGTGCCGGGACAGGGGGCGATAATTCACCCCTCCACTTT
CASSAGTGGDNSPLHF
>14|TRBV6-6|TRBJ1-2|NA|NA
TGTGCCAGCAGTTACTCGACAGTTTCTTATGGCTACACCTTC
CASSYSTVSYGYTF
>15|TRBV6-6|TRBJ1-1|NA|NA
TGTGCCAGCAGTTATGGGGGGACTATGAACACTGAAGCTTTCTTT
CASSYGGTMNTEAFF
>15|TRBV6-6|TRBJ2-1|TRBD1|NA
TGTGCCAGCAGTTTAACAGGGGGCTCCTACAATGAGCAGTTCTTC
CASSLTGGSYNEQFF
>13|TRBV19|TRBJ1-5|TRBD1|NA
TGTGCCAGTAGTGGGACAGGGAATCAGCCCCAGCATTTT
CASSGTGNQPQHF
>16|TRBV9|TRBJ2-3|TRBD1|NA
TGTGCCAGCAGCGTCTCAGGGGACAGAAGCACAGATACGCAGTATTTT
CASSVSGDRSTDTQYF
>13|TRBV2|TRBJ1-3|NA|NA
TGCGCCTTACAACGGGACTCTGGAAACACCATATATTTT
CALQRDSGNTIYF
>14|TRBV6-5|TRBJ1-1|NA|NA
TGTGCCAGCAGATTCAGGGGCCTTGACACTGAAGCTTTCTTT
CASRFRGLDTEAFF
>15|TRBV4-1|TRBJ1-4|TRBD1|few
TGCGCCAGCAGTTCCGACAGGGGTTGGGGTGAAAAACTGTTTTTT
CASSSDRGWGEKLFF
>14|TRBV7-9|TRBJ1-1|TRBD1|NA
TGTGCCAGCAGGAAGACAGGGGGTAACACTGAAGCTTTCTTT
CASRKTGGNTEAFF
>13|TRBV18|TRBJ1-1|NA|NA
TGTGCCAGCTCACCTTTTCTCCGCGCTGAAGCTTTCTTT
CASSPFLRAEAFF
>15|TRBV6-4|TRBJ2-2|TRBD1|once
TGTGCCAGCAGTGACGGGACAGGGGACACCGGGGAGCTGTTTTTT
CASSDGTGDTGELFF
>13|TRBV19|TRBJ1-2|NA|once
TGTGCCAGTAGTATAAGTCAGAACTATGGCTACACCTTC
CASSISQNYGYTF
>16|TRBV14|TRBJ2-5|TRBD2|NA
TGTGCCAGCAGCCAAGGGACTAGCGGGAGGACAGAGACCCAGTACTTC
CASSQGTSGRTETQYF
>13|TRBV11-3|TRBJ2-5|NA|NA
TGTGCCAGCAGCTTGGGGAGGCAAGAGACCCAGTACTTC
CASSLGRQETQYF
>19|TRBV12-2|TRBJ2-1|NA|NA
TGTGCAAGTCGCTTAGGCAATTTAGCGGGAGGGAGCTCCTACAATGAGCAGTTCTTC
CASRLGNLAGGSSYNEQFF
>15|TRBV7-9|TRBJ1-5|NA|NA
TGTGCCAGCAGCTTAGTAGGGACTGATAATCAGCCCCAGCATTTT
CASSLVGTDNQPQHF
>16|TRBV11-2|TRBJ2-7|TRBD2|NA
TGTGCCAGCAGCTTCGGGACTAGCGGGAGCTCCTACGAGCAGTACTTC
CASSFGTSGSSYEQYF
>14|TRBV4-1|TRBJ1-1|NA|NA
TGCGCCAGCAGCCACTTACAGGGAGACACTGAAGCTTTCTTT
CASSHLQGDTEAFF
>13|TRBV11-2|TRBJ1-1|NA|NA
TGTGCCAGCAGCGCTGTACAGGGAACTGAAGCTTTCTTT
CASSAVQGTEAFF
>13|TRBV9|TRBJ2-1|NA|few
TGTGCCAGCAGCGTAGGGCTAGCCCATGAGCAGTTCTTC
CASSVGLAHEQFF